The T cell receptor (beta chain) under discussion was sequenced for a study of blood T cell repertoires in COVID-19. Study at large: T cells, B-cell-depleted T cells, or PBMCs supplied cDNA or gDNA.

Using immunoSEQ multiplex PCR, the repertoire was profiled, and TCRdb retains in-frame clones only, with some absent. This sample yields about 390,000 clones, of which 85% to 90% are seen a single time; roughly 9.4% belongs to the top ten. Germline lookup yields CDR1 MNHNY and CDR2 SVGAGI (reference sequence). This CDR3 contains 16 residues. V was shortened by 3 bases and J by 0 bases, with 9 bases between the two germline ends. Individuals aged roughly 18 to 90 years were recruited from 20 to 25 US areas. The sequenced sample consisted of PBMCs or T cells enriched from blood (not recorded which). V usage is TRBV6-6 and J usage is TRBJ1-6; D is perhaps TRBD1 (5 bases). This TCR derives from a woman between 50 and 59 years old who had recovered from COVID-19. CDR3 in amino acids: CASSYWGYSYNSPLHF. The CDR3 DNA is TGTGCCAGCAGTTATTGGGGCTACTCCTATAATTCACCCCTCCACTTT.